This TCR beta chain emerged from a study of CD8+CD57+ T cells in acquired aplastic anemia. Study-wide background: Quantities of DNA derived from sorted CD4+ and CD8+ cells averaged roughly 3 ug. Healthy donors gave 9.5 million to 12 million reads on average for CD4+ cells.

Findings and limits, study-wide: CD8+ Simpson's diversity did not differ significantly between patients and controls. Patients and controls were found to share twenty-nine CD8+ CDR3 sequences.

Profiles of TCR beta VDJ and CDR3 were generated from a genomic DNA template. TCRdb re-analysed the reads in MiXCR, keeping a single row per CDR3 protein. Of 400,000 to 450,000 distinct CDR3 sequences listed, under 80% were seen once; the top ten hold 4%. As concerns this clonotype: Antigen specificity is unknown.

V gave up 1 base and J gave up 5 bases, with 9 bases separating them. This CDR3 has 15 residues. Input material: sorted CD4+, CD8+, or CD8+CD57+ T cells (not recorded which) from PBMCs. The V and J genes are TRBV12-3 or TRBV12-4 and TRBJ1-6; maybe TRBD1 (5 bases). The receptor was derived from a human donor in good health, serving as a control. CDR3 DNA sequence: TGTGCCAGCAGTTTAGGGGGACTCGATAATTCACCCCTCCACTTT. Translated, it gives CASSLGGLDNSPLHF.